The 28 T cell receptor beta chains in this list originate from one sample, sequenced in a study of T cells in narcolepsy (dated by TCRdb to 2016 to 2018). Receptor amplification or capture employed the immunoSEQ multiplex PCR assay. Entries here come from immuneACCESS through TCRdb and include only in-frame sequences with V and J called. Some clones fail to appear in such tables; in the studies checked, an unresolved V gene covers under half of the shortfall, and the cause of the remainder is unknown. Here the sample has about 27,000 clones; 60% to 85% occur a single time. The ten largest clonotypes hold approximately 6.3% of the sample. Sequencing was performed on memory (CD45RA-) CD4+ T cells from blood. The cell subset or site label, as the study defines it: memory T cells sorted ex vivo from peripheral blood. All receptors come from a human donor in good health.

The V call is TRBV19, the J call TRBJ2-3; possible D gene TRBD1, 6 bases. The CDR3 is 14 residues long. Germline V gene lookup returns CDR1 LNHDA and CDR2 SQIVND (reference sequence). V dropped 4 bases and J dropped 3 bases, with 11 bases sitting between them. The CDR3 DNA reads as TGTGCCAGTAGTACGCAGGGGAGAACAGATACGCAGTATTTT. It yields the protein CASSTQGRTDTQYF.

The chain links TRBV2 to TRBJ1-2; tentatively, D is TRBD1 (6 bases). Germline loops: CDR1 SNHLY, CDR2 FYNNEI. The CDR3 loop spans 13 amino acids. Trimming pared 3 bases from V and 7 bases from J, leaving 12 bases between. CDR3 in amino acids: CASSDRAGVGYTF. The CDR3, as DNA: TGTGCCAGCAGTGATCGGGCAGGGGTTGGCTACACCTTC.

This sequence joins TRBV28 and TRBJ1-5; a possible D gene is TRBD1 (5 bases). The germline CDR1 and CDR2 sequences are MDHEN and SYDVKM. V lost 4 bases and J lost 1, with 11 bases in between. The CDR3 contains 15 residues. The CDR3: CASSSQGISNQPQHF. The CDR3 DNA follows: TGTGCCAGCAGTTCTCAGGGAATCAGCAATCAGCCCCAGCATTTT.

The chain uses TRBV5-1 and TRBJ2-7, with D maybe TRBD1 (6 bases). Germline assignment: CDR1 SGHRS and CDR2 YFSETQ. V was shortened by 4 bases and J by 4 bases, with 15 bases between the two germline ends. The CDR3 covers 14 residues. The CDR3 sequence: CASSIQGMSYEQYF. Written as DNA, the CDR3 is TGCGCCAGCAGCATACAGGGAATGAGTTACGAGCAGTACTTC. Variable domain in full (rest from reference TRBV5-1 and TRBJ2-7): KAGVTQTPRYLIKTRGQQVTLSCSPISGHRSVSWYQQTPGQGLQFLFEYFSETQRNKGNFPGRFSGRQFSNSRSEMNVSTLELGDSALYLCASSIQGMSYEQYFGPGTRLTVT.

The J gene is TRBJ2-6, the V gene TRBV23-1; tentative D call: TRBD1 (5 bases). TRBV23-1 is identified as an open reading frame with a role that is uncertain. The germline V and J ends were trimmed by 0 bases and 0 bases, with 18 bases remaining between them. The CDR3 is 20 residues long. In nucleotides, the CDR3 is TGCGCCAGCAGTCAATCAGGGCTAAGCGACAGCTTCTCTGGGGCCAACGTCCTGACTTTC. It translates to CASSQSGLSDSFSGANVLTF.

The chain joins TRBV5-1 to TRBJ2-5, with D unclear. V lost 4 bases and J lost 2, with 3 bases in between. Germline V gene lookup returns CDR1 SGHRS and CDR2 YFSETQ. The CDR3 covers 11 residues. Here the CDR3 reads CASSTQETQYF. CDR3 bases: TGCGCCAGCAGCACACAAGAGACCCAGTACTTC.

The gene calls are TRBV7-9 and TRBJ2-7; 8 bases fit TRBD2. The germline gives CDR1 SEHNR, CDR2 FQNEAQ (reference sequence). The CDR3 covers 14 residues. With 2 bases clipped from V and 3 bases from J, the junction kept 3 bases outside the gene matches. The CDR3 loop is CASSLNSGGYEQYF. Written as DNA, the CDR3 is TGTGCCAGCAGCTTAAACAGCGGGGGCTACGAGCAGTACTTC.

V is TRBV30 and J is TRBJ2-1; TRBD1 is a possible D gene (6 bases). With 3 bases removed from V and 4 bases from J, the gap between germline ends came to 7 bases. Germline V gives CDR1 GTSNPN, CDR2 SVGIG (reference sequence). The CDR3 is 12 amino acids. This CDR3 reads CAWRGQYNEQFF. In nucleotides, the CDR3 is TGTGCCTGGAGAGGACAGTACAATGAGCAGTTCTTC.

This clone was counted between two and nine times. The chain combines TRBV28 with TRBJ1-5; unclear D gene. This CDR3 is 14 amino acids long. V gave up 3 bases and J gave up 2 bases, with 8 bases separating them. Germline V CDR1 and CDR2: MDHEN, SYDVKM. Here the CDR3 reads CASSFGWGNQPQHF. Written as DNA, the CDR3 is TGTGCCAGCAGTTTCGGGTGGGGCAATCAGCCCCAGCATTTT.

The V call is TRBV4-3, the J call TRBJ1-1; no reliable D call. V lost 1 base and J 3 bases, leaving 9 bases between the germline ends. The length of the CDR3 is 14 residues. Germline V gene sequence: CDR1 LGHNA, CDR2 YSLEER. DNA of the CDR3: TGCGCCAGCAGCCAAGTCAGCGGATACACTGAAGCTTTCTTT. Residues: CASSQVSGYTEAFF.

This clone has a handful of counts. The chain couples TRBV7-6 to TRBJ2-7, with 9 nucleotides matching TRBD2. J was trimmed by 6 bases and V by 1 base; bases with no gene match: 7. Germline CDR1 and CDR2: SGHVS and FNYEAQ. This CDR3 contains 15 residues. The CDR3, as DNA: TGTGCCAGCAGCTTAGGAACTAGCGGGTTTTTCGAGCAGTACTTC. Amino acids: CASSLGTSGFFEQYF.

This chain uses TRBV18 with TRBJ2-1; 10 bases map to TRBD2. Losses at the gene ends were 2 bases for V and 5 bases for J; bases not matched to a gene: 3. The CDR3 has 15 amino acids. Per germline, CDR1 KGHSH and CDR2 LQKENI. The CDR3 loop is CASSPSGRVHNEQFF. The CDR3 DNA reads as TGTGCCAGCTCACCAAGCGGGAGGGTTCACAATGAGCAGTTCTTC.

This clone has just a few counts. The chain couples TRBV5-1 to TRBJ2-7; possibly TRBD1 for D (5 bases). CDR3 length: 14 amino acids. The V end was cut by 0 bases, the J end by 3 bases, with 10 bases between. CDR1 and CDR2 (germline): SGHRS, YFSETQ. CDR3 residues: CASSLGQLVYEQYF. In DNA form, the CDR3 reads TGCGCCAGCAGCTTGGGACAGCTAGTCTACGAGCAGTACTTC.

This clone occurred once. This chain links TRBV7-9 with TRBJ2-5; 9 bases align to TRBD1. The J call may be wrong; the DNA end is better matched by TRBJ2-7. CDR3 length: 16 amino acids. Germline V gene sequence: CDR1 SEHNR, CDR2 FQNEAQ (reference sequence). The CDR3 DNA follows: TGTGCCAGCAGCAATGGATTCGGGACAGGGACCTACGAGCAGTACTTC. This sequence encodes CASSNGFGTGTYEQYF.

This clone has just a few counts. The V call is TRBV7-3, the J call TRBJ1-2; 9 bases align to TRBD1. After removal of 5 bases from V and 6 bases from J, the junction contained 10 bases not matched to a gene. The CDR3 is made up of 15 amino acids. Germline-derived CDR1 and CDR2 are SGHTA and FQGTGA. CDR3: CASSLRQGVVDGYTF. DNA of the CDR3: TGTGCCAGCAGCCTACGACAGGGGGTTGTCGATGGCTACACCTTC.

The gene calls are TRBV29-1 and TRBJ2-1; D is uncertain. V was trimmed by 7 bases and J by 5 bases, leaving 18 bases between them. CDR3 size: 14 residues. From germline, CDR1 is SQVTM and CDR2 ANQGSEA. The CDR3, as DNA: TGCAGCGCCCACCCCCCGATCCGACACAATGAGCAGTTCTTC. Translated, it gives CSAHPPIRHNEQFF.

The sample holds one count of this clone. This rearrangement joins TRBV28 to TRBJ2-4, with a tentative D call TRBD1 (6 bases). This CDR3 region has 17 residues. Germline assignment: CDR1 MDHEN and CDR2 SYDVKM. Trimming removed 4 bases at V and 1 base at J, with 17 bases between. CDR3 sequence: CASSSWTDLTAKNIQYF. As DNA, the CDR3 is TGTGCCAGCAGTTCTTGGACAGATCTGACGGCCAAAAACATTCAGTACTTC.

The chain links TRBV4-2 to TRBJ2-5; D possibly corresponds to TRBD2 (5 bases). V lost 4 bases and J 5 bases, leaving 17 bases between the germline ends. CDR1 and CDR2 (germline): LGHNA, YNFKEQ. The CDR3 runs to 15 residues. CDR3 region: CASSPKLGIGETQYF. The CDR3, as DNA: TGTGCCAGCAGCCCTAAGCTCGGGATAGGGGAGACCCAGTACTTC.

This clone was observed a few times. The genes are TRBV9 and TRBJ2-2; TRBD1 might be the D (5 bases). Trimming shortened V by 7 bases and J by 4 bases, and 11 bases separated the two germline ends. This CDR3 comprises 13 residues. CDR1 and CDR2 from the germline V gene are SGDLS and YYNGEE. The DNA of the CDR3 is TGTGCCAGCTCTGCAGGGTTCACCGGGGAGCTGTTTTTT. Its translation: CASSAGFTGELFF.

This clone was detected only a few times. The chain links TRBV19 to TRBJ1-5; D ambiguous. Germline V gene lookup returns CDR1 LNHDA and CDR2 SQIVND (reference sequence). The CDR3 covers 15 residues. Trimming took 3 bases from V and 0 from J, leaving 9 bases between them. The CDR3 protein is CASSIRGSSNQPQHF. As DNA, the CDR3 is TGTGCCAGTAGTATTCGGGGATCTAGCAATCAGCCCCAGCATTTT.

This sequence joins TRBV7-2 and TRBJ2-5; the D gene is possibly TRBD2 (5 bases). The germline gives CDR1 SGHTA, CDR2 FQGNSA. The CDR3 has 13 amino acids. V lost 5 bases, J lost 5 bases, and 12 bases lay in between. The CDR3 DNA reads as TGTGCCAGCAGCCCGGGTTGGAGGGAGACCCAGTACTTC. This sequence encodes CASSPGWRETQYF. Variable domain in full (rest from reference TRBV7-2 and TRBJ2-5): GAGVSQSPSNKVTEKGKDVELRCDPISGHTALYWYRQSLGQGLEFLIYFQGNSAPDKSGLPSDRFSAERTGGSVSTLTIQRTQQEDSAVYLCASSPGWRETQYFGPGTRLLVL.

This clone occurred a few times. The rearrangement joins TRBV7-2 to TRBJ2-3, with D maybe TRBD2 (5 bases). Germline values: CDR1 SGHTA, CDR2 FQGNSA. CDR3 size: 15 residues. V lost 3 bases, J lost 3 bases, and 13 bases lay in between. DNA of the CDR3: TGTGCCAGCAGCTTTCGCGCGGGCGGAACAGATACGCAGTATTTT. It translates to CASSFRAGGTDTQYF.

This rearrangement joins TRBV19 to TRBJ2-7; unclear D gene. Trimming pared 3 bases from V and 5 bases from J, leaving 14 bases between. The length of the CDR3 is 14 residues. Germline CDR1 and CDR2: LNHDA and SQIVND (reference sequence). The CDR3: CASSMTQSGHEQYF. In nucleotides, the CDR3 is TGTGCCAGTAGTATGACACAGAGTGGGCACGAGCAGTACTTC.

On this clone itself: This is likely an artifact of a read error, given a far larger clone one base away. The rearrangement links TRBV4-3 to TRBJ1-5; 7 nucleotides match TRBD1. Trimming cost V 0 bases and J 5 bases; bases outside gene matches: 10. Germline V lookup: CDR1 LGHNA, CDR2 YSLEER. The CDR3 totals 17 residues. In nucleotides, the CDR3 is TGCGCCAGCAGCCAAGATTCCGCAGAGGGGGCCTATCAGCCCCAGCATTTT. Amino acid sequence: CASSQDSAEGAYQPQHF.

This chain links TRBV6-5 with TRBJ2-1, with a tentative D call TRBD2 (7 bases). CDR3 length: 16 residues. Germline values: CDR1 MNHEY, CDR2 SVGAGI. The V gene lost 4 bases and the J gene lost 7 bases, with 20 bases spanning the gap. The chain's CDR3 is CASSSRGVGGRNEQFF. The CDR3 nucleotides are TGTGCCAGCAGTTCCAGGGGTGTGGGAGGGCGGAATGAGCAGTTCTTC.

J is TRBJ1-3 and V is TRBV7-2; the match to TRBD1 covers 10 bases. The V gene's germline CDR1 is SGHTA and CDR2 FQGNSA. The CDR3 is made up of 17 amino acids. V shed 5 bases, J shed 1 base, and the junction held 8 bases outside the gene matches. For the CDR3, the DNA is TGTGCCAGCAGCCTACCCCCGGGACAGGGGTCTGGAAACACCATATATTTT. This sequence encodes CASSLPPGQGSGNTIYF.

The chain joins TRBV5-5 to TRBJ2-7, with D possibly TRBD2 on 5 matching bases. With 3 bases removed from V and 7 bases from J, the gap between germline ends came to 11 bases. This CDR3 is 12 amino acids long. Germline-derived CDR1 and CDR2 are SGHKS and YYEKEE (reference sequence). Here the CDR3 reads CASSSPSGEQYF. DNA for the CDR3: TGTGCCAGCAGCTCCCCGTCGGGAGAGCAGTACTTC.

This clone came up once. This chain joins TRBV7-2 and TRBJ2-6; D remains ambiguous. The CDR3 covers 15 residues. Germline V gene data show CDR1 as SGHTA and CDR2 as FQGNSA. Between the trimmed V and J ends, which lost 1 base and 1 base, there was a span of 5 bases. CDR3 in DNA: TGTGCCAGCAGCTTAGGAGGTTCTGGGGCCAACGTCCTGACTTTC. It codes for CASSLGGSGANVLTF.